The 9 T cell receptor beta chains below were found in one sample sequenced in a study of OX40 agonist ivuxolimab in advanced cancers. Clones were sequenced by immunoSEQ multiplex PCR, and TCRdb holds only the in-frame ones, with some missing. The data contain approximately 82,000 clones, 88% of them singletons. Sequenced material: CD4+ or CD8+ T cells sorted from blood, taken in a trial of the OX40 agonist ivuxolimab. The origin of the receptors is an adult with an advanced solid tumor such as melanoma, head and neck, liver or kidney cancer.

The chain is built from TRBV7-2 and TRBJ1-1; 7 bases align to TRBD1. V shed 5 bases and J 6 bases; nucleotides not matched to a gene: 12. The germline CDR1 and CDR2 sequences are SGHTA and FQGNSA. CDR3 size: 15 residues. This CDR3 reads CASSTSRQGWSEAFF. The CDR3 DNA sequence: TGTGCCAGCAGCACTAGTCGACAGGGTTGGTCTGAAGCTTTCTTT.

The rearrangement links TRBV11-2 to TRBJ2-1, with TRBD2 matching over 10 bases. Germline assignment: CDR1 SGHAT and CDR2 FQNNGV. V dropped 4 bases and J dropped 12; count of bases not matched to a gene: 15. This CDR3 spans 16 amino acids. CDR3 protein: CASSSARPGAGGWQFF. In DNA, the CDR3 is TGTGCCAGCAGCTCGGCCCGGCCGGGAGCGGGAGGGTGGCAGTTCTTC.

This clone was counted a few times. The genes are TRBV11-2 and TRBJ2-3; D unresolved. The CDR3 is 16 residues long. The germline V gene has CDR1 SGHAT and CDR2 FQNNGV. The V end was cut by 1 base, the J end by 5 bases, with 16 bases between. The CDR3 reads CASSLVLASVEDTQYF. In DNA, the CDR3 is TGTGCCAGCAGCTTAGTCCTGGCTAGTGTTGAAGATACGCAGTATTTT.

The chain links TRBV9 to TRBJ1-2; perhaps TRBD1 as D (6 bases). The CDR3 totals 14 residues. CDR1 SGDLS and CDR2 YYNGEE come from the germline V gene. With 3 bases removed from V and 4 bases from J, the gap between germline ends came to 13 bases. The CDR3 sequence is CASSAEQGPYGYTF. The CDR3, as DNA: TGTGCCAGCAGCGCGGAACAGGGCCCCTATGGCTACACCTTC.

V and J are TRBV6-5 and TRBJ2-5, with 10 bases aligning to TRBD1. The V gene end was trimmed by 6 bases and the J gene end by 4 bases; junction bases not matched to a gene: 8. The length of the CDR3 is 15 residues. Germline loops: CDR1 MNHEY, CDR2 SVGAGI. The CDR3 here is CASRRQGALGETQYF. CDR3 in DNA: TGTGCCAGCAGAAGACAGGGGGCGTTGGGAGAGACCCAGTACTTC.

The chain employs TRBV19 and TRBJ2-6, with TRBD1 matching 12 bases. With 7 bases clipped from V and 2 bases from J, the junction kept 6 bases outside the gene matches. CDR1 LNHDA and CDR2 SQIVND come from the germline V gene (reference sequence). The CDR3 loop spans 17 amino acids. CDR3 sequence reads: CASNKGQGATGANVLTF. As DNA, the CDR3 is TGTGCCAGTAATAAGGGACAGGGGGCTACTGGGGCCAACGTCCTGACTTTC.

The chain carries TRBV9 and TRBJ2-3; 9 bases agree with TRBD2. Germline V gene data show CDR1 as SGDLS and CDR2 as YYNGEE. The V gene end was trimmed by 4 bases and the J gene end by 6 bases; junction bases not matched to a gene: 12. The CDR3 has 16 amino acids. In DNA form, the CDR3 reads TGTGCCAGCAGCTATTCAACTAGCGGGTATGCTGATACGCAGTATTTT. Residues: CASSYSTSGYADTQYF. Supplemented by reference TRBV9 and TRBJ2-3, the full variable domain reads DSGVTQTPKHLITATGQRVTLRCSPRSGDLSVYWYQQSLDQGLQFLIQYYNGEERAKGNILERFSAQQFPDLHSELNLSSLELGDSALYFCASSYSTSGYADTQYFGPGTRLTVL.

This sequence joins TRBV5-6 and TRBJ2-7, with a weak D call TRBD2 (6 bases). The CDR3 extends over 15 amino acids. V was trimmed by 0 bases and J by 1 base, leaving 11 bases between them. CDR1 and CDR2 (germline): SGHDT, YYEEEE. CDR3 region: CASSLGGAGSYEQYF. The CDR3 DNA follows: TGTGCCAGCAGCTTGGGAGGGGCGGGATCCTACGAGCAGTACTTC. The full variable domain, its missing parts supplied by reference TRBV5-6 and TRBJ2-7, is DAGVTQSPTHLIKTRGQQVTLRCSPKSGHDTVSWYQQALGQGPQFIFQYYEEEERQRGNFPDRFSGHQFPNYSSELNVNALLLGDSALYLCASSLGGAGSYEQYFGPGTRLTVT.

V and J are TRBV19 and TRBJ2-2; no definite D call. The CDR3 is 13 residues long. Per germline, CDR1 LNHDA and CDR2 SQIVND (reference sequence). Trimming removed 3 bases at V and 6 bases at J, with 8 bases between. CDR3 amino acids: CASSIRGSGELFF. CDR3 DNA: TGTGCCAGTAGTATTCGTGGATCCGGGGAGCTGTTTTTT.